The 12 T cell receptor beta chains listed next were all sequenced from one sample in a study of T cells in Graves' hyperthyroidism and ophthalmopathy. RNA transcripts provided the source from which TCR beta CDR3 regions were amplified. The TCR CDR3 first-round RT-PCR relied on the HTBI primer set. TCRdb passed the multiplex PCR reads through MiXCR, listing each CDR3 protein once. Among hundreds of thousands of distinct CDR3 sequences listed, approximately 15% were seen once. The material sequenced was blood. The receptors stem from a woman under 30 with Graves' hyperthyroidism.

There are many counts of this clonotype. V usage is TRBV2 and J usage is TRBJ2-1; TRBD2 aligns across 7 bases. In germline, CDR1 is SNHLY, CDR2 FYNNEI. After removal of 4 bases from V and 4 bases from J, the junction contained 7 bases not matched to a gene. This CDR3 contains 15 residues. CDR3 sequence: CASSGGGRGYNEQFF. The DNA for the CDR3 is TGTGCCAGCAGTGGGGGCGGGAGAGGGTACAATGAGCAGTTCTTC.

Many counts were recorded for this clonotype. The chain recombines TRBV12-3 or TRBV12-4 with TRBJ1-5; TRBD1 aligns across 8 bases. V trimming: 3 bases; J trimming: 7 bases; junction bases outside the gene matches: 8. This CDR3 spans 15 amino acids. The CDR3 sequence: CASSFQAGGRQPQHF. The CDR3 DNA sequence: TGTGCCAGCAGTTTTCAGGCAGGGGGCCGACAGCCCCAGCATTTT.

This clonotype was recorded at least ten times. The chain joins TRBV12-3 or TRBV12-4 to TRBJ2-5, with D perhaps TRBD2 (6 bases). The CDR3 runs to 15 residues. Trimming cost V 6 bases and J 4 bases, with 18 bases left between them. CDR3 nucleotides: TGTGCCAGCAGCCACGGAGAGGGTAGCGGAGAGACCCAGTACTTC. The encoded protein is CASSHGEGSGETQYF.

Many counts were recorded for this clonotype. This chain uses TRBV6-2 or TRBV6-3 with TRBJ2-7; 7 bases fit TRBD1. This CDR3 spans 19 amino acids. CDR1 is MNHEY, CDR2 SVGEGT, per germline. The junction had 19 bases not matched to a gene; V was cut back by 2 bases and J by 3 bases. The CDR3 nucleotides are TGTGCCAGCAGTTACCTTCGGGCCATACAGGACAGGCCAAACTACGAGCAGTACTTC. It translates to CASSYLRAIQDRPNYEQYF.

Ten or more counts support this clonotype. The chain is built from TRBV10-3 and TRBJ2-5; possibly TRBD1 for D (5 bases). V was trimmed by 2 bases and J by 4 bases, leaving 8 bases between them. This CDR3 contains 13 residues. Germline V lookup: CDR1 ENHRY, CDR2 SYGVKD. The DNA for the CDR3 is TGTGCCATCAGTGAGAGGGGCCGAGAGACCCAGTACTTC. This sequence encodes CAISERGRETQYF.

This clonotype has at least ten counts. The chain recombines TRBV28 with TRBJ1-1, with TRBD1 as a possible D gene (5 bases). CDR3 length: 12 amino acids. Germline CDR1 MDHEN, CDR2 SYDVKM. V was clipped by 7 bases and J by 4 bases, with 10 bases between them. The CDR3 is CASISGITEAFF. DNA of the CDR3: TGTGCCAGCATCTCAGGGATCACTGAAGCTTTCTTT.

This clonotype was observed at least ten times. The chain uses TRBV28 and TRBJ2-7; 10 bases line up with TRBD2. Germline CDR1 MDHEN, CDR2 SYDVKM. This CDR3 is 16 amino acids long. J was trimmed by 3 bases and V by 2 bases; bases with no gene match: 7. The CDR3: CASSLIGLAGVYEQYF. The CDR3 nucleotides are TGTGCCAGCAGTTTAATCGGTCTAGCGGGAGTCTACGAGCAGTACTTC.

V is TRBV12-3 or TRBV12-4 and J is TRBJ2-2, with 8 bases that match TRBD2. The CDR3 covers 15 residues. The junction had 5 bases not matched to a gene; V was cut back by 8 bases and J by 0 bases. In DNA, the CDR3 is TGTGCCAGCTCGGGGGGGGGGGCGAACACCGGGGAGCTGTTTTTT. Its translation: CASSGGGANTGELFF.

This clonotype was counted between two and nine times. CDR3 region: CASSQDPGMNTEAFF. In DNA form, the CDR3 reads TGTGCCAGCAGCCAAGATCCGGGGATGAACACTGAAGCTTTCTTT. This rearrangement joins TRBV4-2 to TRBJ1-1, with unresolved D. CDR3 length: 15 residues. Germline CDR1 and CDR2: LGHNA and YNFKEQ. Trimming removed 0 bases from V and 0 bases from J, with 8 bases in between.

This clonotype has only one observation. Just one base apart from a much larger clone, this may be a read error. V is TRBV6-1 and J is TRBJ2-7, with D perhaps given as TRBD1 or TRBD2 (5 bases each). Trimming cost V 6 bases and J 6 bases, with 12 bases left between them. The CDR3 is made up of 12 amino acids. Germline values: CDR1 MNHNS, CDR2 SASEGT. The CDR3 sequence: CASRNGDGEQYF. The CDR3 DNA sequence: TGTGCCAGCAGAAACGGGGACGGCGAGCAGTACTTC.

This clonotype turned up a few times. This chain uses TRBV6-1 with TRBJ2-5, with 8 bases fitting TRBD1. The CDR3 is made up of 20 amino acids. V was pared by 3 bases and J by 2 bases, with 20 bases of the junction left unmatched. The germline V gene encodes CDR1 MNHNS and CDR2 SASEGT. Written as DNA, the CDR3 is TGTGCCAGCAGTGAGCTTGGTGGTCCAGGGGGCGAGAGGGAGCAAGAGACCCAGTACTTC. Translating gives CASSELGGPGGEREQETQYF.

The sample holds many counts of this clonotype. The chain employs TRBV28 and TRBJ2-1, with D perhaps matching TRBD2 (5 bases). The CDR3 covers 14 residues. Germline lookup yields CDR1 MDHEN and CDR2 SYDVKM. V was trimmed by 3 bases and J by 8 bases, leaving 14 bases between them. CDR3 protein: CASSLGMLSDEQFF. CDR3 bases: TGTGCCAGCAGTTTGGGCATGCTTAGCGATGAGCAGTTCTTC.